The rows below give T cell receptor beta chains drawn from one sample of a study of identical twins. TCRdb called the 5' RACE reads again in MiXCR, with one record for every CDR3 protein. The table includes a few hundred thousand distinct CDR3 sequences, 13% to 15% detected once. In addition, the sample was reused for a study of yellow fever vaccine responses in identical twins.

The specimen was CD4+ T cells sorted from blood. The origin of the receptors is a woman aged 18-30 years in good health. CDR3s include the opening cysteine and the closing phenylalanine or tryptophan. The D gene is left open where the match is weak. Some rows mark clone size as missing; the rest say once, few, many or name a class of expanded clone.

d_gene | j_gene | abundance | v_gene | CDR3aa | CDR3nt
TRBD2 | TRBJ2-1 | NA | TRBV7-9 | CASRVTSGGLYNEQFF | TGTGCCAGCAGAGTCACTAGCGGGGGACTATACAATGAGCAGTTCTTC
TRBD2 | TRBJ2-7 | few | TRBV4-2 | CASSPAGGITREPHYEQYF | TGTGCCAGCAGCCCCGCGGGGGGAATAACTAGAGAACCCCACTACGAGCAGTACTTC
NA | TRBJ1-1 | few | TRBV10-3 | CATIGQFEAFF | TGTGCCACCATAGGACAGTTTGAAGCTTTCTTT
NA | TRBJ1-1 | NA | TRBV20-1 | CSARDPLVNTEAFF | TGCAGTGCTAGAGACCCTCTGGTGAACACTGAAGCTTTCTTT
NA | TRBJ1-6 | few | TRBV10-2 | CASSRGTGSPLHF | TGCGCCAGCAGTCGGGGAACAGGGTCACCCCTCCACTTT
NA | TRBJ2-2 | few | TRBV24-1 | CATPVQGGARPGELFF | TGTGCCACCCCTGTCCAAGGGGGGGCTCGTCCCGGGGAGCTGTTTTTT
NA | TRBJ1-6 | NA | TRBV10-3 | CAIRGNADSPLHF | TGTGCCATCAGGGGAAATGCGGATTCACCCCTCCACTTT
NA | TRBJ2-4 | NA | TRBV15 | CATGGGVAKNIQYF | TGTGCCACAGGAGGGGGGGTAGCCAAAAACATTCAGTACTTC
NA | TRBJ2-3 | NA | TRBV6-5 | CASSYRLNTDTQYF | TGTGCCAGCAGTTACAGGCTTAACACAGATACGCAGTATTTT
NA | TRBJ1-1 | few | TRBV6-1 | CASSREGGMGTEAFF | TGTGCCAGCAGCCGAGAGGGAGGGATGGGCACTGAAGCTTTCTTT
NA | TRBJ1-2 | many | TRBV29-1 | CSVHSGSGGYTF | TGCAGCGTTCATTCGGGGTCCGGTGGCTACACCTTC
NA | TRBJ2-1 | NA | TRBV2 | CASSLDSASHEQFF | TGTGCCAGCAGCCTCGATTCGGCAAGCCATGAGCAGTTCTTC
NA | TRBJ2-7 | NA | TRBV27 | CASSSGTPYEQYF | TGTGCCAGCAGTTCCGGGACACCTTACGAGCAGTACTTC
TRBD1 | TRBJ2-7 | few | TRBV5-1 | CASSLEGQNYEQYF | TGCGCCAGCAGCTTGGAGGGACAGAACTACGAGCAGTACTTC
NA | TRBJ2-1 | few | TRBV27 | CASSSEGAGDNEQFF | TGTGCCAGCAGTTCTGAGGGGGCGGGGGACAATGAGCAGTTCTTC
NA | TRBJ2-5 | NA | TRBV7-7 | CASSERWAQGHETQYF | TGTGCCAGCAGCGAAAGATGGGCGCAGGGCCACGAGACCCAGTACTTC
TRBD2 | TRBJ2-5 | NA | TRBV4-1 | CASSRGTSGQETQYF | TGCGCCAGCAGCCGAGGGACTAGCGGACAAGAGACCCAGTACTTC
TRBD2 | TRBJ2-7 | few | TRBV13 | CASSLGTSGQLYF | TGTGCCAGCAGCTTGGGCACTAGCGGCCAATTATACTTC